The present TCR beta chain was sequenced within a study of glioma-infiltrating T cells after dendritic cell vaccination. Looking at the study overall: Three intradermal dendritic cell vaccine injections were given every two weeks. Study-wide findings and caveats: TCR clonality showed no direct relationship with survival.

Time point given: after dendritic cell vaccination, including at tumor progression/relapse. No glioblastoma patient carried an isocitrate dehydrogenase mutation. The immunoSEQ assay amplified TCRB CDR3 from up to roughly 2 ug DNA. Clones were read by immunoSEQ multiplex PCR, and TCRdb kept only the in-frame ones, dropping some. The sample yields about 99,000 clones, more than 70% seen once. As regards this clone: Antigen unknown.

Sequencing was performed on blood, taken after dendritic cell vaccination. This clonotype was sampled from a human donor with glioblastoma.

CDR3 bases: TGTGCCAGCAGAACACAGGTCCAGTACACTGAAGCTTTCTTT. This encodes CASRTQVQYTEAFF. The V gene is TRBV6-6, the J gene TRBJ1-1; tentative D call: TRBD1 (5 bases). Germline lookup yields CDR1 MNHNY and CDR2 SVGAGI (reference sequence). The CDR3 consists of 14 residues. V dropped 6 bases and J dropped 3 bases, with 14 bases sitting between them.